Described below is a single T cell receptor (beta chain) sequence and its context. Its specificity is not known. This entry comes from a study of cytomegalovirus exposure and HLA in healthy donors. Study outcomes and limitations: Links to common viral pathogens appeared, in a later analysis, for several of the most significant clusters.

The CDR3 is 19 amino acids. The germline V gene encodes CDR1 MNHEY and CDR2 SMNVEV (reference sequence). Trimming took 5 bases from V and 0 from J; bases not matched to a gene: 16. PCR used 60 Vbeta primers and 13 Jbeta primers. Data came from immunoSEQ multiplex PCR; TCRdb stores just in-frame clones and leaves some out. The sample yields about 140,000 clones, roughly three quarters seen once. The chain recombines TRBV27 with TRBJ2-3; TRBD2 matches at 8 bases. The receptor comes from a woman in her forties or fifties in good health and CMV-seronegative. The material sequenced was PBMCs. This CDR3 is CASSIAYYLAGSSTDTQYF. The CDR3 bases are TGTGCCAGCAGTATCGCCTACTATTTAGCGGGGTCTAGCACAGATACGCAGTATTTT.